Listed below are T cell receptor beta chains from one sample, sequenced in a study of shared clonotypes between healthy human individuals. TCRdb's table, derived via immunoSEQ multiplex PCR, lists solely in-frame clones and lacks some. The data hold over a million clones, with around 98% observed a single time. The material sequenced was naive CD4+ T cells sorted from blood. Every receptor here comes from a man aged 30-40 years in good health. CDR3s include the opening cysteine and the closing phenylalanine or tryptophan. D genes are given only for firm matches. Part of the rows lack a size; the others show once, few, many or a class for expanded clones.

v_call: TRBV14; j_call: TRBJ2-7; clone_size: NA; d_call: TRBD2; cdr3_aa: CASSQGGGFSYEQYF; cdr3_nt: TGTGCCAGCAGCCAAGGCGGGGGGTTTTCCTACGAGCAGTACTTC
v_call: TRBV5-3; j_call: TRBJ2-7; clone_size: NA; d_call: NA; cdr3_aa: CARRTDFGVVRYEQYF; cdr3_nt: TGTGCCAGAAGGACCGACTTCGGGGTGGTACGCTACGAGCAGTACTTC
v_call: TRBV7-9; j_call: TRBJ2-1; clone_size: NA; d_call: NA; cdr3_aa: CASSLEQGSYNEQFF; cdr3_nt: TGTGCCAGCAGCTTAGAGCAGGGCTCCTACAATGAGCAGTTCTTC
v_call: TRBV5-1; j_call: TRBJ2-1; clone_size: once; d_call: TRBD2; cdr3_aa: CASSFSGSYNEQFF; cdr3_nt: TGCGCCAGCAGCTTTAGCGGGAGTTACAATGAGCAGTTCTTC
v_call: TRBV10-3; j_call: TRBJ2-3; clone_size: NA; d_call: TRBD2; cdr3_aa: CAGGSEKDTQYF; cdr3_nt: TGTGCCGGCGGGAGTGAGAAAGATACGCAGTATTTT
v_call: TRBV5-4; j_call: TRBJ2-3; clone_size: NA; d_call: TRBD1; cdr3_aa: CASLDRASYDTQYF; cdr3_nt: TGTGCCAGCCTCGACAGGGCAAGTTATGATACGCAGTATTTT
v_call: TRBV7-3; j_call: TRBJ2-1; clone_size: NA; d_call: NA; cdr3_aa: CASSLSFGVSYNEQFF; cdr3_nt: TGTGCCAGCAGCTTAAGTTTCGGGGTATCCTACAATGAGCAGTTCTTC
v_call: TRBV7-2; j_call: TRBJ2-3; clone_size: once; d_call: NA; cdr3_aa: CASSPERPAHTDTQYF; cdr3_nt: TGTGCCAGCAGCCCAGAACGCCCCGCCCACACAGATACGCAGTATTTT
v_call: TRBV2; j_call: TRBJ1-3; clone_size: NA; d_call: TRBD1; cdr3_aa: CASSPNRGNTIYF; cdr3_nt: TGTGCCAGCTCGCCCAACAGGGGCAACACCATATATTTT
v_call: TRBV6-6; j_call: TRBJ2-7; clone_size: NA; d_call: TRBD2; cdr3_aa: CASLGGTGSYEQYF; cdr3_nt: TGTGCCAGCCTCGGGGGGACGGGCTCCTACGAGCAGTACTTC
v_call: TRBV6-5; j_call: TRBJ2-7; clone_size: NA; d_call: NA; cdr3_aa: CASSYRGGMGFYEQYF; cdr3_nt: TGTGCCAGCAGTTACCGTGGAGGGATGGGTTTCTACGAGCAGTACTTC
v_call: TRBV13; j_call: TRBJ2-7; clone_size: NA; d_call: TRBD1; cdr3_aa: CASSSSRDRGHEQYF; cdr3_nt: TGTGCCAGCAGCTCGTCCCGGGACAGGGGCCACGAGCAGTACTTC
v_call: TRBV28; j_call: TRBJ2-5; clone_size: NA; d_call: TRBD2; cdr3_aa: CASDGRLKTQYF; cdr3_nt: TGTGCCAGCGACGGGAGGTTGAAGACCCAGTACTTC
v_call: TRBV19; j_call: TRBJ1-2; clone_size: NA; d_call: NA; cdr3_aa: CAGFGQNYGYTF; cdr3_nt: TGTGCCGGGTTTGGACAGAATTATGGCTACACCTTC
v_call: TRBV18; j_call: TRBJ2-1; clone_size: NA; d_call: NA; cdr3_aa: CASSRDGYNEQFF; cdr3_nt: TGTGCCAGCTCACGCGACGGTTACAATGAGCAGTTCTTC
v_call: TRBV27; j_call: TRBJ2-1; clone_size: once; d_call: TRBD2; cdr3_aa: CASSFGREGLKGEQFF; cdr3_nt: TGTGCCAGCAGTTTCGGGCGGGAGGGCCTGAAGGGCGAGCAGTTCTTC
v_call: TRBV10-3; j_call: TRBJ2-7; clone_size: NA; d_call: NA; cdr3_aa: CAISEPGAGTDEQYF; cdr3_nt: TGTGCCATCAGTGAGCCCGGGGCTGGGACCGACGAGCAGTACTTC
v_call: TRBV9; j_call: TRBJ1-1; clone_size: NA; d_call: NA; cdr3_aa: CASSPTPGNTEAFF; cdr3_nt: TGTGCCAGCAGTCCGACCCCAGGGAACACTGAAGCTTTCTTT
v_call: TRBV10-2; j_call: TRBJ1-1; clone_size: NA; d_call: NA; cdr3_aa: CASSELPRGEAFF; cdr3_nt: TGCGCCAGCAGTGAGCTCCCTAGAGGGGAAGCTTTCTTT
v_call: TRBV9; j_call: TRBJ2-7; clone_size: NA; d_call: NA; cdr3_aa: CASSPQGGTYEQYF; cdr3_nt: TGTGCCAGCAGCCCCCAGGGCGGCACCTACGAGCAGTACTTC
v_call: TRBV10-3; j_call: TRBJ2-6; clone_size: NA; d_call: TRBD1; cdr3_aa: CAISQPVPGQVSSGANVLTF; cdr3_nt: TGTGCCATCAGCCAGCCTGTTCCCGGACAGGTTAGCTCTGGGGCCAACGTCCTGACTTTC
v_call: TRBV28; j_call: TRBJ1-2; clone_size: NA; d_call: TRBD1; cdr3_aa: CASSFIPLTGGEESGYTF; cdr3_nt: TGTGCCAGCAGTTTCATTCCCCTGACAGGGGGTGAGGAGAGTGGCTACACCTTC
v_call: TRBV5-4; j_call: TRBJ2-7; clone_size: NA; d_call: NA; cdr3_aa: CASSGSDSSYEQYF; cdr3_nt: TGTGCCAGCAGCGGTTCAGATAGCTCCTACGAGCAGTACTTC
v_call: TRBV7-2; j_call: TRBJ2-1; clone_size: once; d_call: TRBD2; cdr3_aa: CASSVGTRSYNEQFF; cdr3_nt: TGTGCCAGCAGCGTCGGGACTAGATCCTACAATGAGCAGTTCTTC
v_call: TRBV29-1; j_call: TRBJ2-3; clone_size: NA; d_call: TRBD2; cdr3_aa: CSYDYGRDTQYF; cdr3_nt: TGCAGCTATGATTACGGGAGGGATACGCAGTATTTT
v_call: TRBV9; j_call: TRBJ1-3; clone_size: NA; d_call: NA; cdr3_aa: CASSVAGGTGNTIYF; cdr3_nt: TGTGCCAGCAGCGTAGCGGGGGGCACTGGAAACACCATATATTTT
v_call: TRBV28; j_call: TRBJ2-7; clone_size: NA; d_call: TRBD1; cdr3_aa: CASSFRQGVFYEQYF; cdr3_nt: TGTGCCAGCAGCTTCCGGCAGGGGGTATTCTACGAGCAGTACTTC
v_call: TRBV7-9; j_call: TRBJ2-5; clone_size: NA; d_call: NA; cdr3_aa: CAIFTDSFQETQYF; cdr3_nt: TGTGCCATTTTCACCGACAGCTTCCAAGAGACCCAGTACTTC
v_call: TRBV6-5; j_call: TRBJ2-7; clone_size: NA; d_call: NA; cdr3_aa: CASSYSRTEQAYEQYF; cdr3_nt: TGTGCCAGCAGTTACTCCCGGACAGAGCAGGCCTACGAGCAGTACTTC
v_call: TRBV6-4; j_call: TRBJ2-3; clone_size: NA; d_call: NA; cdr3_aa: CASSSYGGTTDTQYF; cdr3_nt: TGTGCCAGCAGTTCTTACGGAGGGACCACAGATACGCAGTATTTT
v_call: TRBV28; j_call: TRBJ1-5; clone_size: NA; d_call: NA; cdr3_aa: CASSPMGWGAGNQPQHF; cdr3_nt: TGTGCCAGCAGTCCCATGGGGTGGGGGGCCGGCAATCAGCCCCAGCATTTT
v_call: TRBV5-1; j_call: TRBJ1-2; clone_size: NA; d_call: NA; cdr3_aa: CASSLVDSNYGYTF; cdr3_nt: TGCGCCAGCAGCCTCGTCGACAGTAACTATGGCTACACCTTC
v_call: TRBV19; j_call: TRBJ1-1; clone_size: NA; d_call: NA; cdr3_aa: CASFGRPSATEAFF; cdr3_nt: TGTGCCAGTTTCGGACGGCCGAGTGCCACTGAAGCTTTCTTT
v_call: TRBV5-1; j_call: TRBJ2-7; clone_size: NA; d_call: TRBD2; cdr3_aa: CASRYAVAGGPSVLHF; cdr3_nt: TGCGCCAGCAGATACGCAGTAGCGGGAGGGCCGTCTGTCCTGCACTTC
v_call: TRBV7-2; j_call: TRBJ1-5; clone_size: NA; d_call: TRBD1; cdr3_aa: CASSLGRGLSNQPQHF; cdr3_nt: TGTGCCAGCAGCCTAGGCAGGGGGTTAAGCAATCAGCCCCAGCATTTT
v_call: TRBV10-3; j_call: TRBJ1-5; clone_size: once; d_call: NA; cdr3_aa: CAVGPSNQPQHF; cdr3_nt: TGTGCCGTCGGGCCTAGCAATCAGCCCCAGCATTTT
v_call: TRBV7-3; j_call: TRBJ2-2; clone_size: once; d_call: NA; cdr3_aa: CASSVRGRADTGELFF; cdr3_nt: TGTGCCAGCAGCGTCCGGGGAAGGGCTGACACCGGGGAGCTGTTTTTT
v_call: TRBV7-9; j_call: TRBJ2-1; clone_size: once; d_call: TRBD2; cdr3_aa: CASSLAAGGPNEQFF; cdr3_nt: TGTGCCAGCAGCTTAGCGGCGGGAGGGCCAAATGAGCAGTTCTTC
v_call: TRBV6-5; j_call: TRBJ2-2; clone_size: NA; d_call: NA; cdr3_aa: CAIKSGANTGELFF; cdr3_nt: TGTGCCATCAAAAGCGGAGCGAACACCGGGGAGCTGTTTTTT
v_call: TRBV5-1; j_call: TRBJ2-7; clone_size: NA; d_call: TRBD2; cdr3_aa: CASRYLAGVSYEQYF; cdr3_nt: TGCGCCAGCAGATACCTAGCGGGAGTTTCCTACGAGCAGTACTTC
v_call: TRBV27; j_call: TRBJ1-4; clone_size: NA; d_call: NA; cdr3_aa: CASSRRPREKLFF; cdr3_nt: TGTGCCAGCAGTCGACGCCCCCGGGAAAAACTGTTTTTT
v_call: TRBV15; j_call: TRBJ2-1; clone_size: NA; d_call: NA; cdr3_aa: CATSRYRRNYNEQFF; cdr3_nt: TGTGCCACCAGCAGATACAGGAGGAACTACAATGAGCAGTTCTTC
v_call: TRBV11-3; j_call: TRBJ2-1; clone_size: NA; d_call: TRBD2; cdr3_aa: CASSSRGGLKQFF; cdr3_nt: TGTGCCAGCAGCTCCCGGGGGGGCTTAAAGCAGTTCTTC
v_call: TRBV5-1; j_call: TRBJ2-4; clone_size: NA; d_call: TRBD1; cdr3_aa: CASSSTGTGETLAKNIQYF; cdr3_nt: TGCGCCAGCAGCTCGACCGGGACAGGGGAAACTCTAGCCAAAAACATTCAGTACTTC
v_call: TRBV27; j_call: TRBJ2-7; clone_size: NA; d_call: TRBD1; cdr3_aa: CASSRGPGTGGEQYF; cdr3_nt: TGTGCCAGCAGTCGAGGGCCCGGGACAGGGGGCGAGCAGTACTTC
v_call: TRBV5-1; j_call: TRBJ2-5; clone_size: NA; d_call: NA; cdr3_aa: CASSLAGSETQYF; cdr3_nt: TGCGCCAGCAGCTTGGCCGGCTCGGAGACCCAGTACTTC